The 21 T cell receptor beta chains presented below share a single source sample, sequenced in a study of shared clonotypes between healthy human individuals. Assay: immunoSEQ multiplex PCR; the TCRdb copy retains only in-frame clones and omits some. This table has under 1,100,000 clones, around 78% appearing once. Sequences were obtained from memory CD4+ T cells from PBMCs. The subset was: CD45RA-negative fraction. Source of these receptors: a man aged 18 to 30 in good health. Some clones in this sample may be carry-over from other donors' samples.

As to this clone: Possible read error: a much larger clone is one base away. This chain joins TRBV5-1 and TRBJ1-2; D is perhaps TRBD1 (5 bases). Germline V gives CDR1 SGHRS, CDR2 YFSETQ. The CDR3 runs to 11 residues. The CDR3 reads CASSFQGGYTF. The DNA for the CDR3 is TGTGCCAGCAGCTTTCAGGGTGGCTACACCTTC.

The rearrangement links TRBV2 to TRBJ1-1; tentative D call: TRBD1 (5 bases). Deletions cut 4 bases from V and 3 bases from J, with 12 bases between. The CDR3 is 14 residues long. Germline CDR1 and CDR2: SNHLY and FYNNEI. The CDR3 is CASSGTRWDTEAFF. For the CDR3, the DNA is TGTGCCAGCAGTGGGACAAGGTGGGACACTGAAGCTTTCTTT.

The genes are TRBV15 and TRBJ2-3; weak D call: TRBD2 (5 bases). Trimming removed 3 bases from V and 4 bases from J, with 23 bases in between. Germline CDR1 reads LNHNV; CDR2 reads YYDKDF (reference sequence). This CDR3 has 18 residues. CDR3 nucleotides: TGTGCCACCAGCAGTCAACCTGGGCAGTCTAGCCCGTCAGATACGCAGTATTTT. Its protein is CATSSQPGQSSPSDTQYF.

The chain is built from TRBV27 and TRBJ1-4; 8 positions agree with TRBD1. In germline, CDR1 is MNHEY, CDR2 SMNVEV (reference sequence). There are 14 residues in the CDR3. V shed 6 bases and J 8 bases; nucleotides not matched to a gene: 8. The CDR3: CASRNSGGAEKLFF. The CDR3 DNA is TGTGCCAGCAGGAATTCAGGGGGCGCGGAAAAACTGTTTTTT.

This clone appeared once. The CDR3 DNA sequence: TGTGCCAGCAGCGGCCCGGACAGTCTTAATGAAAAACTGTTTTTT. Translated: CASSGPDSLNEKLFF. The rearrangement uses TRBV9 and TRBJ1-4, with D perhaps matching TRBD1 (6 bases). Between the trimmed V and J ends, which lost 3 bases and 4 bases, there was a span of 13 bases. Germline CDR1 and CDR2: SGDLS and YYNGEE. The CDR3 has 15 residues.

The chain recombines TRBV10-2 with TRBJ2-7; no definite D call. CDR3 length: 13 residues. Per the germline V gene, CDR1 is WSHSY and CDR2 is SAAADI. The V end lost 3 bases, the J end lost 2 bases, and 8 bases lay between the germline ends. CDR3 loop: CASSDGATYEQYF. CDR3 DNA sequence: TGCGCCAGCAGTGATGGCGCGACCTACGAGCAGTACTTC.

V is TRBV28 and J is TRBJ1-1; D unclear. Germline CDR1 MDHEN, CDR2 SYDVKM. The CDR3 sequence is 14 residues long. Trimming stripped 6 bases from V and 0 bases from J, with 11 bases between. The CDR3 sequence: CASSRRVMNTEAFF. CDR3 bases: TGTGCCAGCAGCCGCCGGGTTATGAACACTGAAGCTTTCTTT.

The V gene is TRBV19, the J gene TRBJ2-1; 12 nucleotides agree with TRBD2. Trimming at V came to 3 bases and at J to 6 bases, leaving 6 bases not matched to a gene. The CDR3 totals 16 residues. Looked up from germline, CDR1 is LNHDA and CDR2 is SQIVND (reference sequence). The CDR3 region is CASSMPRLAGANEQFF. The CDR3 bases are TGTGCCAGTAGTATGCCCCGACTAGCGGGAGCCAATGAGCAGTTCTTC.

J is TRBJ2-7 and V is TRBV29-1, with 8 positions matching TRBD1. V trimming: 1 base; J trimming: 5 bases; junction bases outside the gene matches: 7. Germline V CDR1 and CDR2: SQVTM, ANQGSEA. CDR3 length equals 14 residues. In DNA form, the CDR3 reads TGCAGCGTTGAAGGGGGGACAGGTATGGACGAGCAGTACTTC. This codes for CSVEGGTGMDEQYF.

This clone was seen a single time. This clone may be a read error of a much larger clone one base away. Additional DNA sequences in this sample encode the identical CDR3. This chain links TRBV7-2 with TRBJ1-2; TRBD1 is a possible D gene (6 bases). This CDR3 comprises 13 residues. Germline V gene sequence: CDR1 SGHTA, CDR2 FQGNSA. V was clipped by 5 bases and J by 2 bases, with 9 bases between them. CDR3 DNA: TGTGCCAGCAGCCCGGACAGAAACTATGGCTACACCTTC. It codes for CASSPDRNYGYTF. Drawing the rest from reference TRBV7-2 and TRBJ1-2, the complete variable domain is GAGVSQSPSNKVTEKGKDVELRCDPISGHTALYWYRQSLGQGLEFLIYFQGNSAPDKSGLPSDRFSAERTGGSVSTLTIQRTQQEDSAVYLCASSPDRNYGYTFGSGTRLTVV.

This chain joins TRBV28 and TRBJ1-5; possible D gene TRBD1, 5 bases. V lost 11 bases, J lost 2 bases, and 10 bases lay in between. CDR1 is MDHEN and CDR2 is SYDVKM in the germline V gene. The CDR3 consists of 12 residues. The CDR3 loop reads CAEGRGNQPQHF. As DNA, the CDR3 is TGTGCCGAGGGGAGGGGCAATCAGCCCCAGCATTTT.

In DNA form, the CDR3 reads TGTGCCAGCAGCGTAGGCGGGGGAGTGGGAATGAACAATGAGCAGTTCTTC. This sequence encodes CASSVGGGVGMNNEQFF. The chain is built from TRBV9 and TRBJ2-1; 7 bases line up with TRBD2. From germline, CDR1 is SGDLS and CDR2 YYNGEE. V was pared by 0 bases and J by 5 bases, with 11 bases of the junction left unmatched. This CDR3 is built from 17 residues.

The CDR3 is CSVALLGVKSYEQYF. CDR3 sequence (DNA): TGCAGCGTCGCCCTCTTGGGGGTGAAGTCCTACGAGCAGTACTTC. The chain links TRBV29-1 to TRBJ2-7; TRBD1 or TRBD2 may be the D gene (5 bases each). The CDR3 runs 15 residues. V lost 6 bases and J 1 base, leaving 19 bases between the germline ends. Germline-derived CDR1 and CDR2 are SQVTM and ANQGSEA.

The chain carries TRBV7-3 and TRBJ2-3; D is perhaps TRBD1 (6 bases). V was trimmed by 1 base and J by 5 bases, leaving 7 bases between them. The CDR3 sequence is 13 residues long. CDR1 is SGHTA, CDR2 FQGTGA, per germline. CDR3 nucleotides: TGTGCCAGCAGCTTAAGAGGGGGAGATACGCAGTATTTT. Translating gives CASSLRGGDTQYF.

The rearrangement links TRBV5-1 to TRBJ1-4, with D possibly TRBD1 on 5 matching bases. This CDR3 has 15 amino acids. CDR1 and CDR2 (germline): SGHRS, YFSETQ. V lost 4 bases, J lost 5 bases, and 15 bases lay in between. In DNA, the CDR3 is TGCGCCAGCAGCCCCGGGGACGGTCCCAATGAAAAACTGTTTTTT. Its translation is CASSPGDGPNEKLFF.

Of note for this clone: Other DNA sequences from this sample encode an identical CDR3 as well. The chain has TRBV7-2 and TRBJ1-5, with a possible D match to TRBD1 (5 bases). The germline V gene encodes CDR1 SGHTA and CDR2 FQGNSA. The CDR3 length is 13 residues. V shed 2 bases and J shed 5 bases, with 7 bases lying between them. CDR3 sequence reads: CASSLQGDQPQHF. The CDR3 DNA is TGTGCCAGCAGCTTACAGGGTGATCAGCCCCAGCATTTT.

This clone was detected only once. CDR3 in amino acids: CASSSGTSGRGRDTQYF. The CDR3 DNA sequence: TGCGCCAGCAGCTCGGGGACTAGCGGGAGGGGTCGGGATACGCAGTATTTT. The chain is built from TRBV5-1 and TRBJ2-3; 16 bases match TRBD2. The CDR3 runs to 17 residues. Losses at the gene ends were 3 bases for V and 6 bases for J; bases not matched to a gene: 7. The germline gives CDR1 SGHRS, CDR2 YFSETQ. The full variable domain, completed using reference TRBV5-1 and TRBJ2-3, is KAGVTQTPRYLIKTRGQQVTLSCSPISGHRSVSWYQQTPGQGLQFLFEYFSETQRNKGNFPGRFSGRQFSNSRSEMNVSTLELGDSALYLCASSSGTSGRGRDTQYFGPGTRLTVL.

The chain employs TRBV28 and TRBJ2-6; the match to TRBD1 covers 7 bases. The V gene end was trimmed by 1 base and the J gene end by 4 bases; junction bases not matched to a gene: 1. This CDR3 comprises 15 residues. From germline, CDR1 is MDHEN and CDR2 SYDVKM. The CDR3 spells CASSLLGQGANVLTF. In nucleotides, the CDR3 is TGTGCCAGCAGTTTATTGGGACAGGGGGCCAACGTCCTGACTTTC.

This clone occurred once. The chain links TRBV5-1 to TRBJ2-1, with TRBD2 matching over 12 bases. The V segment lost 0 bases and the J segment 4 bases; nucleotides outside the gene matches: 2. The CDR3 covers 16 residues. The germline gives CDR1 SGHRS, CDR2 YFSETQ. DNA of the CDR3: TGCGCCAGCAGCTTGGCGCTAGCGGGAGGGTACAATGAGCAGTTCTTC. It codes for CASSLALAGGYNEQFF.

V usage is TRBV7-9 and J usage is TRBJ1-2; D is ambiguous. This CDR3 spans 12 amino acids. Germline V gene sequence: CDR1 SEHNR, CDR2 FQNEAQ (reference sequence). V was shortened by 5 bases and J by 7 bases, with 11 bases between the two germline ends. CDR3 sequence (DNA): TGTGCCAGCAGCCTCAACGGGGTTGGCTACACCTTC. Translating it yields CASSLNGVGYTF.

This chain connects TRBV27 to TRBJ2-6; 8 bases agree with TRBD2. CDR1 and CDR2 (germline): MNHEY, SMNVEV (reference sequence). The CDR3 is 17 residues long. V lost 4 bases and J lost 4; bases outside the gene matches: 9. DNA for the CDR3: TGTGCCAGCAGTTCGTCGACTAGCGATTACGGGGCCAACGTCCTGACTTTC. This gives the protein CASSSSTSDYGANVLTF.